Listed here are 16 T cell receptor beta chains from one sample, sequenced in a study of spatial heterogeneity in lung cancer. MiXCR, applied by TCRdb to the 5' RACE reads, yields one record per CDR3 protein. Of approximately 3,100 distinct CDR3 sequences listed, roughly 5% are singletons. As for time point: sample taken at primary tumor resection. Source: normal lung tissue next to the tumor, taken at surgery. The receptors originated from a male donor with early-stage non-small cell lung cancer.

J is TRBJ2-3 and V is TRBV7-2, with TRBD1 identical over 10 bases. Germline V gene sequence: CDR1 SGHTA, CDR2 FQGNSA. J was trimmed by 2 bases and V by 5 bases; bases with no gene match: 7. The CDR3 loop spans 16 amino acids. CDR3 nucleotide sequence: TGTGCCAGCAGCCGGGGACAGGGGAAAACCACAGATACGCAGTATTTT. The encoded protein is CASSRGQGKTTDTQYF.

In regard to this clonotype: This clone may be a read error of a much larger clone one base away. This chain links TRBV9 with TRBJ2-5; D may be TRBD1 or TRBD2 (6 bases each). The CDR3 is 13 amino acids. Germline loops: CDR1 SGDLS, CDR2 YYNGEE. In DNA form, the CDR3 reads TGTGTCAGCAGCGTAGGGGGGATCGAGACCCAGTACTTC. It specifies CVSSVGGIETQYF.

This clonotype is medium-sized (0.01 to 0.1%). The chain recombines TRBV24-1 with TRBJ1-1; D unclear. The length of the CDR3 is 13 residues. Germline values: CDR1 KGHDR, CDR2 SFDVKD. The V end was cut by 5 bases, the J end by 4 bases, with 10 bases between. CDR3: CATSVRGSTEAFF. The CDR3 DNA sequence: TGTGCCACCAGTGTCAGAGGCAGCACTGAAGCTTTCTTT.

This clonotype is judged medium-sized. The J gene is TRBJ1-1, the V gene TRBV5-4, with TRBD1 as a possible D gene (5 bases). The V end lost 4 bases, the J end lost 1 base, and 14 bases lay between the germline ends. Germline V gives CDR1 SGHNT, CDR2 YYREEE (reference sequence). This CDR3 contains 15 residues. The chain's CDR3 is CASSPGSRANTEAFF. The CDR3 coding sequence is TGTGCCAGCAGCCCCGGGTCCAGGGCGAACACTGAAGCTTTCTTT.

This clonotype is medium-sized by share. The chain links TRBV2 to TRBJ2-3; 11 bases match TRBD1. The CDR3 covers 13 residues. Unmatched junction bases numbered 1, after V lost 8 bases and J lost 3 bases. CDR1 is SNHLY and CDR2 is FYNNEI in the germline V gene. Here the CDR3 DNA reads TGTGCCAGCGGGACAGGGGGTACAGATACGCAGTATTTT. Its protein is CASGTGGTDTQYF.

A word on this clonotype: A much larger clone lies one base from this, so it may be a read error. CDR3 sequence: CASSPTRVLTDTQYF. For the CDR3, the DNA is TGTGCCAGCAGCCCCACCCGGGTACTCACAGATACGCAGTATTTT. The chain is built from TRBV7-2 and TRBJ2-3, with no clear D. There are 15 residues in the CDR3. Germline-derived CDR1 and CDR2 are SGHTA and FQGNSA. V lost 5 bases and J 2 bases, leaving 14 bases between the germline ends.

Sample share makes this clonotype medium-sized (0.01 to 0.1%). The gene calls are TRBV6-2 or TRBV6-3 and TRBJ2-3; no firm D call. V lost 7 bases and J lost 0, with 5 bases in between. The CDR3 has 12 residues. Germline assignment: CDR1 MNHEY and CDR2 SVGEGT. The CDR3 protein is CASTGSTDTQYF. In DNA, the CDR3 is TGTGCCAGCACAGGAAGCACAGATACGCAGTATTTT.

Only a few counts were recorded for this clonotype. The V call is TRBV30, the J call TRBJ1-6, with D unresolved. The CDR3 is 15 amino acids. Germline CDR1 reads GTSNPN; CDR2 reads SVGIG (reference sequence). Trimming cost V 4 bases and J 4 bases, with 14 bases left between them. The DNA of the CDR3 is TGTGCCTGGAAACCACTTCATTCGTATAATTCACCCCTCCACTTT. Protein product: CAWKPLHSYNSPLHF.

The J gene is TRBJ1-4, the V gene TRBV12-3 or TRBV12-4, with 9 bases lining up with TRBD1. This CDR3 has 15 amino acids. J gave up 5 bases and V 7 bases, and 8 bases lay outside the gene matches. The CDR3 region is CASTKQGAPNEKLFF. The CDR3 nucleotides are TGTGCCAGCACCAAACAGGGGGCCCCGAATGAAAAACTGTTTTTT.

The chain joins TRBV25-1 to TRBJ2-1, with D possibly TRBD2 on 6 matching bases. Trimming took off 0 bases at V and 2 bases at J, with 20 bases between the two ends. CDR3 length: 19 amino acids. CDR1 and CDR2 from the germline V gene are MGHDK and SYGVNS. CDR3 in amino acids: CASSEYSPRPGGPYNEQFF. DNA for the CDR3: TGTGCCAGCAGTGAATACAGTCCGCGGCCCGGGGGACCCTACAATGAGCAGTTCTTC.

This clonotype was seen a few times. This chain joins TRBV14 and TRBJ2-7; D unclear. The CDR3 runs 15 residues. Germline CDR1 is SGHDN and CDR2 is FVKESK. V was clipped by 0 bases and J by 2 bases, with 11 bases between them. The CDR3: CASSQDPDSAYEQYF. As DNA, the CDR3 is TGTGCCAGCAGCCAAGATCCCGACTCAGCCTACGAGCAGTACTTC.

This clonotype was counted only a few times. V gene TRBV15 combines with J gene TRBJ2-6; 10 bases align to TRBD1. CDR3 size: 16 residues. V trimming: 9 bases; J trimming: 0 bases; junction bases outside the gene matches: 5. Germline V lookup: CDR1 LNHNV, CDR2 YYDKDF (reference sequence). CDR3 in DNA: TGTGCCACTGGACAGGGGGTTTACTCTGGGGCCAACGTCCTGACTTTC. Translated: CATGQGVYSGANVLTF.

By sample fraction, this clonotype is large. The gene calls are TRBV24-1 and TRBJ2-1; D uncertain. V lost 1 base to trimming and J lost 13 bases, with 7 bases between them. The CDR3 covers 11 residues. Germline assignment: CDR1 KGHDR and CDR2 SFDVKD. The CDR3 protein is CATSDFDFQFF. The CDR3 DNA reads as TGTGCCACCAGTGATTTTGACTTCCAGTTCTTC.

This clonotype is hyperexpanded. J is TRBJ2-7 and V is TRBV10-3; 7 bases match TRBD1. CDR1 is ENHRY, CDR2 SYGVKD, per germline. The trim removed 0 bases at V and 5 bases at J, leaving 4 bases unmatched. This CDR3 has 14 amino acids. CDR3 loop: CAISESNDRDEQYF. CDR3 nucleotide sequence: TGTGCCATCAGTGAGTCGAATGACAGGGACGAGCAGTACTTC.

This clonotype is termed medium-sized. The V and J genes are TRBV24-1 and TRBJ2-1; 13 bases fit TRBD2. The junction had 1 base not matched to a gene; V was cut back by 9 bases and J by 6 bases. CDR1 is KGHDR, CDR2 SFDVKD, per germline. This CDR3 has 13 residues. In nucleotides, the CDR3 is TGTGCCACCGGACTAGCGGGGGTCAATGAGCAGTTCTTC. Its translation: CATGLAGVNEQFF.

This clonotype is classed as medium-sized. The CDR3 DNA reads as TGCAGTGCTAGCAACATCGCACTTTCGGAAAAACTGTTTTTT. Protein: CSASNIALSEKLFF. This chain connects TRBV20-1 to TRBJ1-4; no firm D call. Trimming left V 3 bases short and J 8 bases short, with 16 bases between. The germline gives CDR1 DFQATT, CDR2 SNEGSKA (reference sequence). The CDR3 totals 14 residues.